A selection of T cell receptor beta chains follows, all from one sample in a study of blood T cell repertoires in COVID-19. Method: immunoSEQ multiplex PCR; TCRdb's copy keeps in-frame clones and lacks some. The top ten hold roughly 28% of the sample, which has about 15,000 clones, about four fifths seen once. The specimen was peripheral blood. All receptors derive from a woman aged 70-85 years with active COVID-19. Each CDR3 is given with its conserved first and last residue. The D gene is left open where the match is weak. Only some rows state a clone size, as once, few, many or a class for expanded clones.

j_call clone_size d_call v_call cdr3_aa cdr3_nt
TRBJ2-7 NA TRBD2 TRBV6-5 CASSYLAGGREQYF TGTGCCAGCAGTTACCTAGCGGGAGGGCGAGAGCAGTACTTC
TRBJ2-1 once TRBD2 TRBV5-6 CASSLGLAGRGEEDNEQFF TGTGCCAGCAGCTTAGGACTAGCGGGCCGGGGAGAAGAGGACAATGAGCAGTTCTTC
TRBJ2-2 NA TRBD2 TRBV28 CASRLTPWTSGPNTGELFF TGTGCCAGCAGGCTAACACCCTGGACTAGCGGACCGAACACCGGGGAGCTGTTTTTT
TRBJ2-1 NA TRBD2 TRBV28 CASSLPPWGQIPGTSGNYNEQFF TGTGCCAGCAGTTTACCGCCCTGGGGACAGATCCCCGGGACTAGCGGGAACTACAATGAGCAGTTCTTC
TRBJ2-1 NA NA TRBV3-1/TRBV3-2 CASSQMAFNEQFF TGTGCCAGCAGCCAGATGGCCTTCAATGAGCAGTTCTTC
TRBJ2-1 NA NA TRBV18 CASSPPPQGGGNEQFF TGTGCCAGCTCACCACCTCCACAGGGAGGGGGAAATGAGCAGTTCTTC
TRBJ2-2 medium-sized NA TRBV29-1 CSVVRFDSNTGELFF TGCAGCGTTGTACGGTTTGACTCAAACACCGGGGAGCTGTTTTTT
TRBJ2-1 NA NA TRBV28 CASSLYGMESEQFF TGTGCCAGCAGTTTATACGGGATGGAATCCGAGCAGTTCTTC
TRBJ2-2 NA NA TRBV2 CASSKTGLGTGELFF TGTGCCAGCAGTAAAACGGGACTTGGCACCGGGGAGCTGTTTTTT
TRBJ1-2 NA NA TRBV19 CASRQTGYNYGYTF TGTGCCAGTAGACAGACAGGATATAACTATGGCTACACCTTC
TRBJ1-5 NA TRBD1 TRBV6-6 CASSPTGQGAGQPQHF TGTGCCAGCAGTCCGACGGGACAGGGGGCGGGTCAGCCCCAGCATTTT
TRBJ1-2 NA TRBD1 TRBV4-2 CASSQVRGLGNYGYTF TGTGCCAGCAGCCAAGTAAGGGGGCTCGGGAACTATGGCTACACCTTC
TRBJ1-2 medium-sized TRBD1 TRBV7-2 CASSRDKAGTAYGYTF TGTGCCAGCAGCCGCGACAAGGCCGGGACAGCCTATGGCTACACCTTC
TRBJ1-1 once TRBD1 TRBV2 CASRKRQGSGGTEAFF TGTGCCAGCAGAAAGAGACAGGGTAGTGGAGGTACTGAAGCTTTCTTT
TRBJ2-3 NA NA TRBV7-2 CASSTRQSTDTQYF TGTGCCAGCAGCACCCGACAGAGCACAGATACGCAGTATTTT
TRBJ1-1 NA NA TRBV5-1 CASGRENTEAFF TGCGCCAGCGGGCGGGAGAACACTGAAGCTTTCTTT
TRBJ2-3 NA NA TRBV20-1 CSASRGRGATDTQYF TGCAGTGCTAGTCGTGGCAGGGGGGCCACAGATACGCAGTATTTT
TRBJ1-1 NA NA TRBV15 CATSRDQQEAFF TGTGCCACCAGCAGAGATCAACAGGAAGCTTTCTTT
TRBJ1-2 once NA TRBV5-5 CASSLIQGNYGYTF TGTGCCAGCAGCTTGATCCAGGGGAACTATGGCTACACCTTC
TRBJ2-2 NA TRBD1 TRBV7-9 CASSPTGMGTGELFF TGTGCCAGCAGTCCGACAGGGATGGGCACCGGGGAGCTGTTTTTT
TRBJ2-5 few NA TRBV11-2 CASSLGTTKETQYF TGTGCCAGCAGCTTAGGCACTACTAAAGAGACCCAGTACTTC
TRBJ1-6 NA NA TRBV5-6 CASSYGQFGLNSPLHF TGTGCCAGCAGCTACGGACAGTTTGGGCTTAATTCACCCCTCCACTTT
TRBJ1-5 once TRBD1 TRBV6-1 CASSGTTGSRSNSNQPQHF TGTGCCAGCAGTGGCACGACAGGGAGTCGCTCGAATAGCAATCAGCCCCAGCATTTT
TRBJ2-5 NA TRBD1 TRBV6-2/TRBV6-3 CASSWDSQETQYF TGTGCCAGCAGTTGGGACAGCCAAGAGACCCAGTACTTC
TRBJ2-1 NA NA TRBV15 CATSSRLVTYNEQFF TGTGCCACCAGCAGCAGACTAGTAACCTACAATGAGCAGTTCTTC
TRBJ1-6 NA NA TRBV4-3 CASSQDGEGGGSPLHF TGCGCCAGCAGCCAAGACGGAGAGGGAGGGGGTTCACCCCTCCACTTT
TRBJ2-1 NA TRBD2 TRBV5-4 CASSARTSGRNGEQFF TGTGCCAGCAGCGCAAGGACTAGCGGGAGGAATGGTGAGCAGTTCTTC
TRBJ2-1 NA NA TRBV28 CASSPRLRGQFF TGTGCCAGCAGTCCACGACTTCGGGGGCAGTTCTTC
TRBJ2-1 NA TRBD2 TRBV28 CASSLPGLASYNEQFF TGTGCCAGCAGCCTCCCGGGACTAGCCTCATACAATGAGCAGTTCTTC
TRBJ2-1 NA TRBD2 TRBV11-2 CASSHTPGLAGGGEQFF TGTGCCAGCAGCCATACCCCGGGACTAGCGGGAGGGGGGGAGCAGTTCTTC
TRBJ2-1 NA TRBD1 TRBV6-6 CASSRGDSNNEQFF TGTGCCAGCAGTCGTGGGGACAGCAACAATGAGCAGTTCTTC
TRBJ2-3 once NA TRBV19 CASSLASAGTSTDTQYF TGTGCCAGTAGTCTAGCTTCGGCGGGAACTAGCACAGATACGCAGTATTTT
TRBJ1-4 NA TRBD1 TRBV2 CASSRAGGEGEKLFF TGTGCCAGCAGTCGGGCAGGGGGCGAAGGTGAAAAACTGTTTTTT
TRBJ2-7 NA NA TRBV5-1 CASSLDGRGREQYF TGCGCCAGCAGCTTGGACGGGAGGGGGCGCGAGCAGTACTTC
TRBJ1-2 NA TRBD1 TRBV5-1 CASSADRGEGYTF TGCGCCAGCAGCGCCGACAGGGGCGAGGGCTACACCTTC
TRBJ2-7 NA TRBD2 TRBV18 CASSPPGLAGITYEQYF TGTGCCAGCTCACCACCGGGACTAGCGGGAATAACCTACGAGCAGTACTTC